This T cell receptor beta chain was identified in a study of OX40 agonist ivuxolimab in advanced cancers. Per germline, CDR1 SGHDT and CDR2 YYEEEE. Trimming left V 0 bases short and J 0 bases short, with 7 bases between. The CDR3 is made up of 14 amino acids. This clone has just one count. Only in-frame clones appear in the TCRdb table, and some are missing; sequencing was by immunoSEQ multiplex PCR. The sample has over 30,000 clones, approximately 80% seen once. The chain joins TRBV5-6 to TRBJ2-7; D not resolved. The sequence came from an adult with an advanced solid tumor such as melanoma, head and neck, liver or kidney cancer. The sequencing used CD4+ or CD8+ T cells sorted from blood, collected in a trial of the OX40 agonist ivuxolimab. The CDR3 spells CASSLVSASYEQYF. For the CDR3, the DNA is TGTGCCAGCAGCTTGGTGTCAGCCTCCTACGAGCAGTACTTC.